A single sample gave rise to the 26 T cell receptor beta chains below, sequenced in a study of T cell repertoires in cytomegalovirus infection. TCRdb re-analysed the reads in MiXCR, keeping a single row per CDR3 protein. The sample includes 600,000 to 800,000 distinct CDR3 sequences, approximately 24% seen only once; the top ten take 7% to 9%. Sequenced sample: CD8+ T cells from PBMCs. Every receptor here comes from a human donor in good health (CMV status not recorded). Some clones in this sample may be carry-over from other donors' samples.

The J gene is TRBJ2-7, the V gene TRBV12-3 or TRBV12-4; D is unclear. V was clipped by 1 base and J by 6 bases, with 16 bases between them. This CDR3 spans 15 amino acids. The CDR3, as DNA: TGTGCCAGCAGTTTAGGCAACCCAGTGGTTCTCGAGCAGTACTTC. Translation: CASSLGNPVVLEQYF.

This clonotype was found a few times. The chain is built from TRBV28 and TRBJ1-2; no firm D call. V dropped 3 bases and J dropped 8 bases, with 13 bases sitting between them. The CDR3 extends over 13 amino acids. Germline V gives CDR1 MDHEN, CDR2 SYDVKM. Written as DNA, the CDR3 is TGTGCCAGCAGTTTTGTCGAGTCGGGGGGCTACACCTTC. Translating gives CASSFVESGGYTF.

This clonotype has a handful of counts. CDR3 DNA: TGCGCCAGCAGACTAGGCGTACCCACGGAGCAGTTCTTC. It specifies CASRLGVPTEQFF. The gene calls are TRBV10-2 and TRBJ2-1; possible D gene TRBD2, 5 bases. Germline V gene lookup returns CDR1 WSHSY and CDR2 SAAADI. CDR3 size: 13 residues. V was trimmed by 6 bases and J by 10 bases, leaving 16 bases between them.

There are many counts of this clonotype. The chain combines TRBV14 with TRBJ2-5; D is uncertain. The CDR3 length is 15 residues. V shed 0 bases and J shed 0 bases, with 8 bases lying between them. CDR1 and CDR2 from the germline V gene are SGHDN and FVKESK. The CDR3 DNA follows: TGTGCCAGCAGCCAAGATTGGGGTAACCAAGAGACCCAGTACTTC. This sequence encodes CASSQDWGNQETQYF.

The chain joins TRBV7-2 to TRBJ2-6; D could derive from TRBD1 or TRBD2 (5 bases each). V was trimmed by 4 bases and J by 6 bases, leaving 25 bases between them. The germline CDR1 and CDR2 sequences are SGHTA and FQGNSA. This CDR3 has 19 residues. The CDR3: CASSSIIYLEGPEANVLTF. CDR3 coding DNA: TGTGCCAGCAGCTCTATTATCTACCTAGAGGGGCCCGAGGCCAACGTCCTGACTTTC. Filled out from reference TRBV7-2 and TRBJ2-6, the complete variable domain reads GAGVSQSPSNKVTEKGKDVELRCDPISGHTALYWYRQSLGQGLEFLIYFQGNSAPDKSGLPSDRFSAERTGGSVSTLTIQRTQQEDSAVYLCASSSIIYLEGPEANVLTFGAGSRLTVL.

Remarks on this clonotype: The germline gene is not matched at one end of the junction; a read error may be the cause. This rearrangement joins TRBV7-6 to TRBJ2-5, with D unclear. This CDR3 is built from 14 residues. Germline CDR1 and CDR2: SGHVS and FNYEAQ. CDR3 protein: CASRVGRDQGTQYF. The CDR3, as DNA: TGTGCCAGCAGGGTCGGGCGAGACCAAGGGACCCAGTACTTC.

The genes are TRBV7-9 and TRBJ2-7, with D uncertain. Trimming pared 10 bases from V and 1 base from J, leaving 8 bases between. The CDR3 loop spans 11 amino acids. Germline CDR1 reads SEHNR; CDR2 reads FQNEAQ (reference sequence). In DNA, the CDR3 is TGTGCCATCGGTTTTTCCTACGAGCAGTACTTC. Translated: CAIGFSYEQYF.

This clonotype was observed many times. The chain employs TRBV7-9 and TRBJ1-1; D may be TRBD1 (6 bases). Trimming removed 7 bases from V and 6 bases from J, with 9 bases in between. Germline CDR1 is SEHNR and CDR2 is FQNEAQ (reference sequence). This CDR3 contains 11 residues. CDR3 in amino acids: CASMRGSEAFF. The CDR3 coding sequence is TGTGCCAGCATGAGGGGGTCTGAAGCTTTCTTT.

Only a few counts were recorded for this clonotype. V is TRBV9 and J is TRBJ2-1, with D unresolved. CDR1 SGDLS and CDR2 YYNGEE come from the germline V gene. The CDR3 totals 15 residues. V gave up 0 bases and J gave up 0 bases, with 7 bases separating them. CDR3 amino acids: CASSVDVISYNEQFF. The CDR3 coding sequence is TGTGCCAGCAGCGTAGACGTGATCTCCTACAATGAGCAGTTCTTC. Full variable domain (missing parts from reference TRBV9 and TRBJ2-1): DSGVTQTPKHLITATGQRVTLRCSPRSGDLSVYWYQQSLDQGLQFLIQYYNGEERAKGNILERFSAQQFPDLHSELNLSSLELGDSALYFCASSVDVISYNEQFFGPGTRLTVL.

Notes on this clonotype: This may be a read error: a much more frequent sequence differs by one nucleotide. This chain joins TRBV7-2 and TRBJ2-3; D is possibly TRBD1 or TRBD2 (5 bases each). The CDR3 sequence is 17 residues long. Germline V lookup: CDR1 SGHTA, CDR2 FQGNSA. The germline V and J ends were trimmed by 5 bases and 2 bases, with 20 bases remaining between them. The CDR3: CASSQRGSGRFTDTQYF. The CDR3 DNA follows: TGTGCCAGCAGCCAAAGGGGCTCGGGGAGATTCACAGATACGCAGTATTTT.

The sample holds a few counts of this clonotype. CDR3 amino acids: CASSLAAGGTEAFF. The CDR3 nucleotides read TGCGCCAGCAGCTTGGCGGCAGGGGGAACTGAAGCTTTCTTT. V gene TRBV5-1 combines with J gene TRBJ1-1, with 7 bases aligning to TRBD1. The CDR3 is made up of 14 amino acids. Germline values: CDR1 SGHRS, CDR2 YFSETQ. Unmatched junction bases numbered 4, after V lost 0 bases and J lost 5 bases. The full variable domain, completed using reference TRBV5-1 and TRBJ1-1, is KAGVTQTPRYLIKTRGQQVTLSCSPISGHRSVSWYQQTPGQGLQFLFEYFSETQRNKGNFPGRFSGRQFSNSRSEMNVSTLELGDSALYLCASSLAAGGTEAFFGQGTRLTVV.

This clonotype was counted between two and nine times. This is likely an artifact of a read error, given a far larger clone one base away. This chain uses TRBV7-9 with TRBJ2-7, with 7 bases that match TRBD1. This CDR3 spans 12 amino acids. Germline V gene lookup returns CDR1 SEHNR and CDR2 FQNEAQ (reference sequence). As DNA, the CDR3 is TGTGTCAGCAGCCGGGACAGCTACGAGCAGTACTTC. It codes for CVSSRDSYEQYF.

This clonotype was observed a few times. The genes are TRBV6-2 or TRBV6-3 and TRBJ2-1, with a weak D call TRBD1 (6 bases). The germline V and J ends were trimmed by 2 bases and 4 bases, with 9 bases remaining between them. Germline V lookup: CDR1 MNHEY, CDR2 SVGEGT. This CDR3 comprises 14 residues. CDR3 bases: TGTGCCAGCAGTTACGAAAGGGGGTACAATGAGCAGTTCTTC. Encoded protein: CASSYERGYNEQFF.

In its sample, this clonotype was seen once. A junction end diverges from the germline sequence, so it may reflect a read error. The chain combines TRBV25-1 with TRBJ2-3, with no clear D. The CDR3 consists of 11 residues. Per the germline V gene, CDR1 is MGHDK and CDR2 is SYGVNS. The CDR3 region is CASSRNRALHF. The CDR3 DNA sequence: TGTGCCAGCAGCCGTAACCGGGCCCTGCATTTT.

The chain has TRBV2 and TRBJ2-1, with 7 bases aligning to TRBD2. Germline V gene lookup returns CDR1 SNHLY and CDR2 FYNNEI. The V and J ends lost 7 bases and 9 bases, in that order; junction bases with no gene match: 27. CDR3 length: 19 residues. CDR3 amino acids: CASTSIGTLRGTLRGEQFF. The DNA of the CDR3 is TGTGCCAGCACTTCCATTGGGACCCTGCGGGGGACCCTCCGTGGTGAGCAGTTCTTC.

The rearrangement uses TRBV28 and TRBJ1-1; TRBD1 aligns across 7 bases. In germline, CDR1 is MDHEN, CDR2 SYDVKM. The CDR3 is 12 amino acids. V lost 5 bases to trimming and J lost 8 bases; unmatched junction nucleotides: 5. The CDR3 coding sequence is TGTGCCAGCAGTCCCAGGGGGTTGGAAGCTTTCTTT. Protein product: CASSPRGLEAFF.

At least ten counts were recorded for this clonotype. The chain is built from TRBV7-9 and TRBJ2-3, with D tentatively TRBD1 (6 bases). The CDR3 length is 15 residues. Germline loops: CDR1 SEHNR, CDR2 FQNEAQ (reference sequence). Trimming took 5 bases from V and 2 from J, leaving 14 bases between them. CDR3 nucleotides: TGTGCCAGCAGCCTATTACAGGGATTCACAGATACGCAGTATTTT. It yields the protein CASSLLQGFTDTQYF.

This clonotype has ten or more counts. The chain links TRBV6-1 to TRBJ1-1; 12 positions agree with TRBD1. The germline gives CDR1 MNHNS, CDR2 SASEGT. There are 18 residues in the CDR3. The junction had 13 bases not matched to a gene; V was cut back by 5 bases and J by 3 bases. The CDR3 DNA follows: TGTGCCAGCAGTTATCCCGCCGGGACAGGGGGCCGGGACACTGAAGCTTTCTTT. Translated: CASSYPAGTGGRDTEAFF.

In this sample, this clonotype turned up many times. This chain uses TRBV6-2 or TRBV6-3 with TRBJ1-1; D ambiguous. Trimming stripped 0 bases from V and 3 bases from J, with 14 bases between. The length of the CDR3 is 16 residues. Germline assignment: CDR1 MNHEY and CDR2 SVGEGT. The CDR3 is CASSYSDTGGYTEAFF. The DNA for the CDR3 is TGTGCCAGCAGTTACTCAGACACCGGAGGATACACTGAAGCTTTCTTT.

The rearrangement links TRBV3-1 to TRBJ2-1; the match to TRBD2 covers 14 bases. Losses at the gene ends were 0 bases for V and 0 bases for J; bases not matched to a gene: 7. The CDR3 covers 20 residues. Germline CDR1 reads LGHDT; CDR2 reads YNNKEL (reference sequence). This chain's CDR3 is CASSQETRTSGGSSYNEQFF. The CDR3 nucleotides are TGTGCCAGCAGCCAAGAAACTAGGACTAGCGGGGGGAGCTCCTACAATGAGCAGTTCTTC.

The CDR3 DNA reads TGTGCCAGCACCTTCCGGGACAGGGCGTATGAGCAGTTCTTC. This encodes CASTFRDRAYEQFF. The chain is built from TRBV7-9 and TRBJ2-1; 9 positions match TRBD1. The CDR3 runs 14 residues. The J segment lost 8 bases and the V segment lost 7 bases, leaving 9 bases of the junction unmatched. Germline-derived CDR1 and CDR2 are SEHNR and FQNEAQ (reference sequence). The entire variable domain, with the rest obtained from reference TRBV7-9 and TRBJ2-1, is as follows: DTGVSQNPRHKITKRGQNVTFRCDPISEHNRLYWYRQTLGQGPEFLTYFQNEAQLEKSRLLSDRFSAERPKGSFSTLEIQRTEQGDSAMYLCASTFRDRAYEQFFGPGTRLTVL.

The V call is TRBV20-1, the J call TRBJ1-5, with D possibly TRBD1 on 5 matching bases. Trimming shortened V by 5 bases and J by 2 bases, and 16 bases separated the two germline ends. Germline V lookup: CDR1 DFQATT, CDR2 SNEGSKA (reference sequence). This CDR3 is 15 amino acids long. This CDR3 reads CSARKGMERNQPQHF. The CDR3 DNA reads TGCAGTGCTCGAAAGGGGATGGAGCGCAATCAGCCCCAGCATTTT.

Only a few counts were recorded for this clonotype. The DNA of the CDR3 is TGCAGTGCCATATCTGTCTATGGCTACACCTTC. Encoded protein: CSAISVYGYTF. V usage is TRBV20-1 and J usage is TRBJ1-2; D is uncertain. The ends were cut back, 6 bases at V and 4 bases at J, with 9 bases in the middle. The CDR3 runs 11 residues. CDR1 and CDR2 from the germline V gene are DFQATT and SNEGSKA (reference sequence).

This clonotype was seen more than once but under ten times. The chain uses TRBV20-1 and TRBJ1-2; no clear D. The CDR3 covers 17 residues. V shed 0 bases and J shed 6 bases, with 23 bases lying between them. CDR1 is DFQATT, CDR2 SNEGSKA, per germline (reference sequence). CDR3 loop: CSARDLAAAFFEDGYTF. The CDR3 DNA sequence: TGCAGTGCTAGAGATCTGGCGGCAGCTTTCTTCGAGGATGGCTACACCTTC.

This clonotype occurred many times. This chain connects TRBV6-2 or TRBV6-3 to TRBJ2-7; D perhaps matches TRBD2 (5 bases). Looked up from germline, CDR1 is MNHEY and CDR2 is SVGEGT. V gave up 0 bases and J gave up 6 bases, with 15 bases separating them. The CDR3 is 15 amino acids. CDR3 region: CASSYSPGGAGEQYV. In DNA, the CDR3 is TGTGCCAGCAGTTACTCCCCAGGAGGTGCCGGCGAGCAGTACGTC.

This clonotype was seen more than once but under ten times. The final CDR3 position lacks the conserved phenylalanine or tryptophan, pointing to a likely read error. The rearrangement uses TRBV14 and TRBJ2-1; 7 nucleotides align to TRBD1. Germline V CDR1 and CDR2: SGHDN, FVKESK. The V and J ends lost 4 bases and 1 base, in that order; junction bases with no gene match: 7. The length of the CDR3 is 16 residues. The chain's CDR3 is CASSPTTGQSYNEQFL. The CDR3 DNA reads TGTGCCAGCAGCCCAACGACAGGGCAATCCTACAATGAGCAGTTCCTC.